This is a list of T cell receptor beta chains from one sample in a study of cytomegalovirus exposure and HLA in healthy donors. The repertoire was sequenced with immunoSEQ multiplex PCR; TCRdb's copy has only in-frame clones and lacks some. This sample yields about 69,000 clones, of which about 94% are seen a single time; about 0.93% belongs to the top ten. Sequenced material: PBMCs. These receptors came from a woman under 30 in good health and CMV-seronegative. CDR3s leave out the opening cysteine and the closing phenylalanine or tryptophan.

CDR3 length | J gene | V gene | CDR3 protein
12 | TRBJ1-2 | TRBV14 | ASSLTGIQYGYT
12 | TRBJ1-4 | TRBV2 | ASSKTGENEKLF
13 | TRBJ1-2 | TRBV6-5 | ASSYLRGHGYGYT
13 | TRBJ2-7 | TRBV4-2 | ASSQEGESSYEQY
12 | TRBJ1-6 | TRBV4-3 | ASSQELGGTPLH
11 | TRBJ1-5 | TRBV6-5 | ASSTQGNQPQH
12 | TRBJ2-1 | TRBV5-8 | ASSLRLAGGEQF
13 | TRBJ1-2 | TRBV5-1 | ASSLDGQMYYGYT
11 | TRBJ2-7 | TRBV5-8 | ASSAVSSYEQY
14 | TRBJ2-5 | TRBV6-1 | ASSAAPGTGGETQY
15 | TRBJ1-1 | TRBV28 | ASSLIFGGGGNTEAF
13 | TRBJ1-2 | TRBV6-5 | ASTYAQGGNYGYT
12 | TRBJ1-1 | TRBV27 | ASSLGIVGGKAF
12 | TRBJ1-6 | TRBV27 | ASSLQGDNSPLH
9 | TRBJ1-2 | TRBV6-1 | ASDRNYGYT
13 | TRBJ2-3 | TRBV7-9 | AWEAGQGLTDTQY
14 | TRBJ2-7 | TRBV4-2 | ASSQELGTGGYEQY
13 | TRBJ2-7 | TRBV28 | ASSNRGLPDYEQY
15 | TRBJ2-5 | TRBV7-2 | ASSLFAGGPSRETQY
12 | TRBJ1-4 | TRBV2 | ASNGGSTNEKLF
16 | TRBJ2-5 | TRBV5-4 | ASSLRSGRAGSQETQY
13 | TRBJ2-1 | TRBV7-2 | ASGYGTSVYNEQF
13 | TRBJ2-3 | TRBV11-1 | ASSLGQFNTDTQY
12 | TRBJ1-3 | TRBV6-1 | ATATGPSGNTIY
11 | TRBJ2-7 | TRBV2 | ASNRRDSYEQY
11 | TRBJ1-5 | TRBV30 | AWSVSSGQPQH
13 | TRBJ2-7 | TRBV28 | ASSPPGWSSYEQY
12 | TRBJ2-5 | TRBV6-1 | ASRRGALLETQY
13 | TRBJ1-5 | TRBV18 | ASSSRQGADQPQH
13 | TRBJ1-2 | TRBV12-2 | ASRPHGVPLYGYT
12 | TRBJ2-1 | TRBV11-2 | ASSRGSTYNEQF
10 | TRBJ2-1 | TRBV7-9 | ASSLGRNEQF
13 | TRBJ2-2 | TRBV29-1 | SVGSGGRNTGELF
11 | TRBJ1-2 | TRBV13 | ASSPREFYGYT
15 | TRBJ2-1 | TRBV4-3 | ASSQDELAGGLNEQF
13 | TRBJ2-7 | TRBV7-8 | ASSPGLARVGEQY
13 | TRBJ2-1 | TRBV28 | ASSLVPGEYNEQF
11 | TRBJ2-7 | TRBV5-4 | ASSWDRLSEQY
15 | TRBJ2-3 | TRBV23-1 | ASSPWTGGRDTDTQY
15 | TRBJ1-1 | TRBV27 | ASSNPADRGPNTEAF
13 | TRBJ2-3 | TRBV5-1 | ASSLGTGGADTQY
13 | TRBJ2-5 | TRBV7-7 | ASRLGQGEQETQY
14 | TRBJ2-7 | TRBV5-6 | ASSPGTSGRDYEQY
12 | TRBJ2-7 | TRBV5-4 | ASSLGTPRSEQY
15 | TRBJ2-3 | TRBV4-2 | ASSQDKLAVGTDTQY
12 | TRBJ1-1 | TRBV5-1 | ASSLGPPNTEAF
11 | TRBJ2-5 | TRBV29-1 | SVDRGTQETQY
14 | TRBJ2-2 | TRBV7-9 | ASSSSGGPNTGELF
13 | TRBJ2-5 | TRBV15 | ATSRESGGAETQY
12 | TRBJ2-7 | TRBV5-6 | ASSLEGQTYEQY
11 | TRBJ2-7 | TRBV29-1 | SVAAHSYYEQY
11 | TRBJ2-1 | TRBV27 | ASSLSSYNEQF
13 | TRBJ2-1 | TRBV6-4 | ASSRGLAETNEQF